The entry that follows covers one TCR beta chain sequence. Its matching antigen is unknown. The entry originates in a study of cytomegalovirus exposure and HLA in healthy donors. The wider study: Tens of millions of unique TCRs from HLA-typed donors made up an early data release. Study results and limitations: When analyzed later, the rates of TCR association showed variation by HLA locus, with DRB1 the most and HLA-C the fewest. It was assumed in the presence/absence analyses that sequencing depth was roughly uniform across donors.

Primers included in the PCR were 60 Vbeta and 13 Jbeta primers. Assay used: immunoSEQ multiplex PCR; TCRdb lists only in-frame clones, some missing. Seen here are tens of thousands of clones, around 80% observed once, and the top ten hold approximately 6.3%. CDR3 length: 13 residues. Germline V gene sequence: CDR1 SQVTM, CDR2 ANQGSEA. V shed 2 bases and J shed 1 base, with 8 bases lying between them. The chain recombines TRBV29-1 with TRBJ1-1; the D is unclear. The specimen sequenced was PBMCs. This clonotype was sampled from a man aged 45-60 years in good health and CMV-seronegative. CDR3 amino acids: CSVETDSNTEAFF. In DNA form, the CDR3 reads TGCAGCGTTGAAACAGATTCGAACACTGAAGCTTTCTTT.